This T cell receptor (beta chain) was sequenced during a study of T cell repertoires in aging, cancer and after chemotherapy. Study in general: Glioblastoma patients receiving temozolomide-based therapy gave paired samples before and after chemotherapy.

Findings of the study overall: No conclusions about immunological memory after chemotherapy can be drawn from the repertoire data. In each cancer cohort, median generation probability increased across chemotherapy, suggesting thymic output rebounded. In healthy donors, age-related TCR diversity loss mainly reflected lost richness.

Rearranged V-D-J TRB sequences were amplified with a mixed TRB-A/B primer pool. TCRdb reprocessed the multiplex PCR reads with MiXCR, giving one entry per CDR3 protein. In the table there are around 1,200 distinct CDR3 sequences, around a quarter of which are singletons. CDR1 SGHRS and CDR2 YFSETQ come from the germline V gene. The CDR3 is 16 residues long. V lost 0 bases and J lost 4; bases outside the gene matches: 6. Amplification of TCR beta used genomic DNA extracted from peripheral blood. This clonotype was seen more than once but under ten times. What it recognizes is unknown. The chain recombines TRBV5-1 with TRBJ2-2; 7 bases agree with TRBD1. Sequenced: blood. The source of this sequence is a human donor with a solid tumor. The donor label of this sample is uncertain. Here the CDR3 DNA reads TGCGCCAGCAGCTTGGGAGGGGGCGCGAGCACCGGGGAGCTGTTTTTT. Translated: CASSLGGGASTGELFF.